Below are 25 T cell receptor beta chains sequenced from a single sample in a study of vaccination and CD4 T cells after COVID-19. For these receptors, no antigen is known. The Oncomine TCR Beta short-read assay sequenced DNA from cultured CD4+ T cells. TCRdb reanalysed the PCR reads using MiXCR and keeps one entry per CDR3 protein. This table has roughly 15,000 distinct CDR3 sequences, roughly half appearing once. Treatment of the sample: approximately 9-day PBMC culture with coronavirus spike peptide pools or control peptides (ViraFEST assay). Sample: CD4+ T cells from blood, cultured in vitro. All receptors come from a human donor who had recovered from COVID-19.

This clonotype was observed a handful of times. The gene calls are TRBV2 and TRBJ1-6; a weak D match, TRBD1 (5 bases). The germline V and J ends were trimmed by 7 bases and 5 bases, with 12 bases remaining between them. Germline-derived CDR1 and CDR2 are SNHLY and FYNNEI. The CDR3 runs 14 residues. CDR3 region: CASKRDGDNSPLHF. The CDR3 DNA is TGTGCCAGCAAAAGGGACGGAGATAATTCACCCCTCCACTTT.

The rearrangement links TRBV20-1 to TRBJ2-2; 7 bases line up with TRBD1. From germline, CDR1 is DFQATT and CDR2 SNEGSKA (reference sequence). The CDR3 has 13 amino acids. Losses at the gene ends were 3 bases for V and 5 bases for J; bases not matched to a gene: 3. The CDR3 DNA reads TGCAGTGCTAGGCTGACAGGGACCGGGGAGCTGTTTTTT. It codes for CSARLTGTGELFF.

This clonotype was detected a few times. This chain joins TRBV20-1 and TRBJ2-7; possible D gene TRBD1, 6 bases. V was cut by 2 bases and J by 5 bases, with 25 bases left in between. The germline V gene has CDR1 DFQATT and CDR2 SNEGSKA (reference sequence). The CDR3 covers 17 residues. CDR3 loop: CSARPHGPEGRGNEQYF. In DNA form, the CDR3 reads TGCAGTGCTAGACCTCATGGGCCTGAGGGCAGGGGCAACGAGCAGTACTTC.

The CDR3 region is CASTTGTGGLEQYF. As DNA, the CDR3 is TGTGCCAGCACCACCGGGACAGGGGGGCTCGAGCAGTACTTC. This rearrangement joins TRBV28 to TRBJ2-7, with 11 bases matching TRBD1. Germline V gene lookup returns CDR1 MDHEN and CDR2 SYDVKM. This CDR3 is built from 14 residues. J lost 6 bases, V lost 7 bases, and 8 bases had no gene match.

DNA for the CDR3: TGTGCCAGCTCACCTGTCACCGCTCACACTGAAGCTTTCTTT. Translated, it gives CASSPVTAHTEAFF. The genes are TRBV18 and TRBJ1-1; D is unclear. The CDR3 runs to 14 residues. Germline V gene sequence: CDR1 KGHSH, CDR2 LQKENI. V was cut by 3 bases and J by 3 bases, with 11 bases left in between.

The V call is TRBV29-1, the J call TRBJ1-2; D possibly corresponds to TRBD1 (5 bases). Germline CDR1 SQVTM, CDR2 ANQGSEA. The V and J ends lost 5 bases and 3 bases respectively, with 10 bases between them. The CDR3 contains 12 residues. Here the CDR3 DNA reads TGCAGCGTTTCAAAAGGGGACTATGGCTACACCTTC. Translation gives CSVSKGDYGYTF.

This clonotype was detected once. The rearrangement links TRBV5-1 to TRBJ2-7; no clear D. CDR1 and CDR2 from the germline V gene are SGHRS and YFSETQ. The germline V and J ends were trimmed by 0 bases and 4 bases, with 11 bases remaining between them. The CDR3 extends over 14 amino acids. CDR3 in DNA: TGCGCCAGCAGCTTGGCCGTGTCTGGTTACGAGCAGTACTTC. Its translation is CASSLAVSGYEQYF.

The CDR3 is CATSDSGTGGSAFF. The CDR3 coding sequence is TGTGCCACCAGTGATTCGGGGACAGGGGGATCAGCTTTCTTT. The chain is built from TRBV24-1 and TRBJ1-1; 11 nucleotides agree with TRBD1. The length of the CDR3 is 14 residues. Germline loops: CDR1 KGHDR, CDR2 SFDVKD. The V segment lost 2 bases and the J segment 10 bases; nucleotides outside the gene matches: 5.

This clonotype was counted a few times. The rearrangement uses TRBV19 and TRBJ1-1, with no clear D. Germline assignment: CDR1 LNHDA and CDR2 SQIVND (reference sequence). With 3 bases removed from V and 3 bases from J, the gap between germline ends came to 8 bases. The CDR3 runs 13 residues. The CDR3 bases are TGTGCCAGTAGTATCCGGTACGACACTGAAGCTTTCTTT. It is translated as CASSIRYDTEAFF.

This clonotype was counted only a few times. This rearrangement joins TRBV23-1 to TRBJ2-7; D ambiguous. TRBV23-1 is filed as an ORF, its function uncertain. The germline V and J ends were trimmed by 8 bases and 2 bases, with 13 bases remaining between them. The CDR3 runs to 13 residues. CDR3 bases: TGCGCCAGCTGTCCAGGTTACGCCTACGAGCAGTACTTC. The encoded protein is CASCPGYAYEQYF.

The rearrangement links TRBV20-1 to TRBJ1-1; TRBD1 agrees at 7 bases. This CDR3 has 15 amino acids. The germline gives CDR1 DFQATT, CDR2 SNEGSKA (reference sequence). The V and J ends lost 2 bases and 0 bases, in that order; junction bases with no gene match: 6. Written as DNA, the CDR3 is TGCAGTGCTAGAACGACAGGGCTAATGAACACTGAAGCTTTCTTT. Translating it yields CSARTTGLMNTEAFF.

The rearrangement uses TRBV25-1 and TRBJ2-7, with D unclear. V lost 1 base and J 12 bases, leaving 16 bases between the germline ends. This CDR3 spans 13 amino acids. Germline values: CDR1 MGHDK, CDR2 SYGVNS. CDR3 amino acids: CASSESLDRRRYF. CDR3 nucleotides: TGTGCCAGCAGTGAATCACTCGACCGTAGGCGGTACTTC.

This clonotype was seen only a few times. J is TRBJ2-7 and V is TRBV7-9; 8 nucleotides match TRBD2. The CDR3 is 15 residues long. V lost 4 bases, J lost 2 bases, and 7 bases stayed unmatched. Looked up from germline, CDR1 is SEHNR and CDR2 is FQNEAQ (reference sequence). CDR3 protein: CASSWGGGLAYEQYF. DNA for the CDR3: TGTGCCAGCAGCTGGGGCGGGGGGCTTGCCTACGAGCAGTACTTC. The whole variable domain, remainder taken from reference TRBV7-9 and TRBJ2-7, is DTGVSQNPRHKITKRGQNVTFRCDPISEHNRLYWYRQTLGQGPEFLTYFQNEAQLEKSRLLSDRFSAERPKGSFSTLEIQRTEQGDSAMYLCASSWGGGLAYEQYFGPGTRLTVT.

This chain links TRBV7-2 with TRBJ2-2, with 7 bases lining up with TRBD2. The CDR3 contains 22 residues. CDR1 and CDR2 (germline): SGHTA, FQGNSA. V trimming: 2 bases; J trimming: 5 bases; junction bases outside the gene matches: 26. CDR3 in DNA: TGTGCCAGCAGCTTACGGGGTCTTGGCGGGAGAGGAAGAGGACCGTGGACCGGGGAGCTGTTTTTT. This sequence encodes CASSLRGLGGRGRGPWTGELFF.

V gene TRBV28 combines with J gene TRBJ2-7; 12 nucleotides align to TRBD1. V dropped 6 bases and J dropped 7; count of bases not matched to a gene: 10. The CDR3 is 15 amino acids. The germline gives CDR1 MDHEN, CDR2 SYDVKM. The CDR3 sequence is CASRAPGQGAGEQYF. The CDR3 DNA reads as TGTGCCAGCAGAGCGCCGGGACAGGGGGCGGGAGAGCAGTACTTC.

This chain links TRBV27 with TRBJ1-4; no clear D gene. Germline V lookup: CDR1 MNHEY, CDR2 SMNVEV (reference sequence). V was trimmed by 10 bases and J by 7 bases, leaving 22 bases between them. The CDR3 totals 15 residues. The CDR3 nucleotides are TGTGCCACAAAATCTGGCTGGGCGGGGAGTGAAAAACTGTTTTTT. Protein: CATKSGWAGSEKLFF.

DNA for the CDR3: TGTGCCAGCACCAAATCCGGACAGGGCGGAGCCGAGCAGTACTTC. Its translation is CASTKSGQGGAEQYF. The chain has TRBV6-1 and TRBJ2-7, with TRBD1 identical over 8 bases. The J segment lost 6 bases and the V segment lost 7 bases, leaving 14 bases of the junction unmatched. Germline loops: CDR1 MNHNS, CDR2 SASEGT. This CDR3 contains 15 residues.

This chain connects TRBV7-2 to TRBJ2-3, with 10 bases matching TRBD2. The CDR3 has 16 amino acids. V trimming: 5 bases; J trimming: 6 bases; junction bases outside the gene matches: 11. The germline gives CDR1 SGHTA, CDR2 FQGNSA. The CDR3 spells CASSLRSGGALDTQYF. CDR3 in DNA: TGTGCCAGCAGCCTTCGGAGCGGGGGGGCCCTTGATACGCAGTATTTT. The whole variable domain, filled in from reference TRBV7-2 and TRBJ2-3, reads GAGVSQSPSNKVTEKGKDVELRCDPISGHTALYWYRQSLGQGLEFLIYFQGNSAPDKSGLPSDRFSAERTGGSVSTLTIQRTQQEDSAVYLCASSLRSGGALDTQYFGPGTRLTVL.

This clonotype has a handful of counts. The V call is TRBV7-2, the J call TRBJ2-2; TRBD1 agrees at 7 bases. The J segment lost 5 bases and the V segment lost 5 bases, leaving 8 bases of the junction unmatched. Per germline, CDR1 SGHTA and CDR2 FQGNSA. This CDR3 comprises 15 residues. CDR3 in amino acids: CASSPRSGGTGELFF. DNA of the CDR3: TGTGCCAGCAGCCCTCGTTCAGGGGGAACCGGGGAGCTGTTTTTT.

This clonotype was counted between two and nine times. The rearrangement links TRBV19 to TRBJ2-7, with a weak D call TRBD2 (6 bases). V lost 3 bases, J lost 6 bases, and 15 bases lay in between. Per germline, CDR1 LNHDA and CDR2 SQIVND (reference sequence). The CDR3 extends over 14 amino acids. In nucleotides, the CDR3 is TGTGCCAGTAGTATGGTGGGGGGAGCCCCCGAGCAGTACTTC. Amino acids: CASSMVGGAPEQYF.

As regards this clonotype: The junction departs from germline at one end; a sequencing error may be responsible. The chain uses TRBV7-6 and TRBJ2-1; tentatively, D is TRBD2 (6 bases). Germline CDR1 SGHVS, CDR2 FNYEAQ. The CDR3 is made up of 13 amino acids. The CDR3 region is CASGLGLSSEQFF. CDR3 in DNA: TGTGCCAGCGGCTTAGGACTATCGAGTGAGCAGTTCTTC.

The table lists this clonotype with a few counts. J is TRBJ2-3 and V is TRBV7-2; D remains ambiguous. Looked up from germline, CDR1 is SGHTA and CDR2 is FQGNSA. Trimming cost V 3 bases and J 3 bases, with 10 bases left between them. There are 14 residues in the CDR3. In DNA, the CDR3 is TGTGCCAGCAGCTTTTTTACAGTAACAGATACGCAGTATTTT. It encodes CASSFFTVTDTQYF.

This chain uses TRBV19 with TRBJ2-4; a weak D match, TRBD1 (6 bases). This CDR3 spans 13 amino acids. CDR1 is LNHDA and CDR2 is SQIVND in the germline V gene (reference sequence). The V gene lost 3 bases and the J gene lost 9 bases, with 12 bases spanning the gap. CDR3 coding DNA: TGTGCCAGTAGTATTAACAGGGTGGCCATTCAGTACTTC. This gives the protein CASSINRVAIQYF. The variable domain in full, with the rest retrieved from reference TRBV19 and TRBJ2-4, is DGGITQSPKYLFRKEGQNVTLSCEQNLNHDAMYWYRQDPGQGLRLIYYSQIVNDFQKGDIAEGYSVSREKKESFPLTVTSAQKNPTAFYLCASSINRVAIQYFGAGTRLSVL.

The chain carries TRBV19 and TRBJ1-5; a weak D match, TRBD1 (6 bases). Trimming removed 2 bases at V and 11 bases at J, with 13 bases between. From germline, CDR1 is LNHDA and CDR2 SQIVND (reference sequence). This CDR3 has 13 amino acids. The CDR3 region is CASSIKWDTAQHF. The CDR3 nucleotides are TGTGCCAGTAGTATAAAGTGGGACACGGCCCAGCATTTT. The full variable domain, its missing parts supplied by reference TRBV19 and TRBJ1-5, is DGGITQSPKYLFRKEGQNVTLSCEQNLNHDAMYWYRQDPGQGLRLIYYSQIVNDFQKGDIAEGYSVSREKKESFPLTVTSAQKNPTAFYLCASSIKWDTAQHFGDGTRLSIL.

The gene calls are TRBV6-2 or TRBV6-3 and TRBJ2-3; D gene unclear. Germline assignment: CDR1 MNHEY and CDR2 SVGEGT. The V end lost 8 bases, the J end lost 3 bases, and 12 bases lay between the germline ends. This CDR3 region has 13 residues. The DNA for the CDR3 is TGTGCCAGCTCCGTCGGTTCTACAGATACGCAGTATTTT. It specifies CASSVGSTDTQYF.